This T cell receptor beta chain was documented in a study of spatial heterogeneity in lung cancer. Study-level results: Counts that tracked tumor mutation counts were those of expanded intratumoral alpha and beta TCRs.

Via MiXCR, TCRdb re-called the 5' RACE reads, giving one row per CDR3 protein. This table has 1,500 to 2,500 distinct CDR3 sequences, about 9.8% appearing once. CDR3 length equals 18 residues. Germline V gene lookup returns CDR1 SEHNR and CDR2 FQNEAQ (reference sequence). V dropped 0 bases and J dropped 0 bases, with 15 bases sitting between them. By share of the sample, this clonotype is medium-sized. Its antigen is still unknown. Documented time point: sample taken at primary tumor resection. Untreated early-stage non-small cell lung cancer patients, roughly 75 in total, were the donors. Unsorted tumor, nontumor lung tissue or cryopreserved PBMC supplied the whole RNA.

This sample comprised lung tumor tissue, obtained at surgery. The source of this sequence is a female donor with early-stage non-small cell lung cancer. The chain links TRBV7-9 to TRBJ2-1, with a tentative D call TRBD1 (6 bases). The DNA for the CDR3 is TGTGCCAGCAGCTTAGCTATACTCAGGGGACCCTCCTACAATGAGCAGTTCTTC. Protein: CASSLAILRGPSYNEQFF.